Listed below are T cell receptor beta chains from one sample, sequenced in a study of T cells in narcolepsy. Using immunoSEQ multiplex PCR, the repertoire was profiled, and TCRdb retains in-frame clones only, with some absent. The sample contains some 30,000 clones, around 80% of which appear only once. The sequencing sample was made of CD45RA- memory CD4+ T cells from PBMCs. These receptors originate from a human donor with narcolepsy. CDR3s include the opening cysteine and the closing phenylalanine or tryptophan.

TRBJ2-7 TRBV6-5 CASSYGQGVTYEQYF
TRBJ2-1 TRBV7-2 CASSLAYAGGPNNEQFF
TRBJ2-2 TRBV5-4 CASSFFIGRATGELFF
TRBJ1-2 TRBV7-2 CASSLAILDRDGYTF
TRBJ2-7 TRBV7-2 CASSLTGLNYEQYF
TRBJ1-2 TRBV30 CAWNRQGFNYGYTF
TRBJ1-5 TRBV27 CASSTDRVSQPQHF
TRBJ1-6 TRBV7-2 CASSPGQGLPLHF
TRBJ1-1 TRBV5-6 CASSSFWQPNTEAFF
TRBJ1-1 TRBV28 CASSLTDRGHTEAFF
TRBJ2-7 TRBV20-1 CSAGWSGEQYF
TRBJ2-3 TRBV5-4 CASSFLTRGGTDTQYF
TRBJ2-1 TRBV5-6 CASRKTGYNEQFF
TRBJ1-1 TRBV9 CASSVRHNTEAFF
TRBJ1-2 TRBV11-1 CASSPGQGAIGGYTF
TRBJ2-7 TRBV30 CAWNVGQSYEQYF
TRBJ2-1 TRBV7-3 CASSLGVGSRGRSYNEQFF
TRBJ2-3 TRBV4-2 CASSQDGRWSGGSGTDTQYF
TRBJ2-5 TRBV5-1 CASSGASGQETQYF
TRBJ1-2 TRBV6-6 CASSPSGSGYTF
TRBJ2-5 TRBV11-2 CASSSTSGRAQETQYF
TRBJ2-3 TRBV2 CASSEVSARDTQYF
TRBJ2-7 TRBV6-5 CASSLMRASEEQYF
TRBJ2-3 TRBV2 CASSETIMLTDTQYF
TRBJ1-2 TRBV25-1 CASSAVGQGHGYTF
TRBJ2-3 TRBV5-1 CASTRTGTDTQYF
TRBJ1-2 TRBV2 CAAKNSKSF
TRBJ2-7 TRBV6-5 CASSRGTDYEQYF
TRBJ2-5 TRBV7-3 CASSSTGGRETQYF
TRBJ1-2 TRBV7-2 CASSLGGRGGYTF
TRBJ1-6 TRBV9 CASSGQGAIQNSPLHF
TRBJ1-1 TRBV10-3 CAIRTELNTEAFF
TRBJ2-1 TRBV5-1 CASSLVASGSANEQFF
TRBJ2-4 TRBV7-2 CASSLGVRGSGDIQYF